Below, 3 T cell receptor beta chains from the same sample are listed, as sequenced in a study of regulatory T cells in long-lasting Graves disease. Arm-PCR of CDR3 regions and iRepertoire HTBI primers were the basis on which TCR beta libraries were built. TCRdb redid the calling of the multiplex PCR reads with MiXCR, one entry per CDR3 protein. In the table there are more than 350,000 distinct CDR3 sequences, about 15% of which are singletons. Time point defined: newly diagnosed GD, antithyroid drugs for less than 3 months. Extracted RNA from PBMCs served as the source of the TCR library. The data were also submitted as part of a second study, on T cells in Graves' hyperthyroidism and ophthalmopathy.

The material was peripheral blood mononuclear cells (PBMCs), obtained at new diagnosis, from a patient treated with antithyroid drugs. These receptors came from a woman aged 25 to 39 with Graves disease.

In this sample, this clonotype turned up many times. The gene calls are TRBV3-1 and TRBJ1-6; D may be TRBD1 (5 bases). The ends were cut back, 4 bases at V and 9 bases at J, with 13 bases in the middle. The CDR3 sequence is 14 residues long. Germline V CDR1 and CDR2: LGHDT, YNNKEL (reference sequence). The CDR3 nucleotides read TGTGCCAGCAGCCGGGGGGGACTGGGTTCACCCCTCCACTTT. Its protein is CASSRGGLGSPLHF. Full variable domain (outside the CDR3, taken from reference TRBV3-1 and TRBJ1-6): DTAVSQTPKYLVTQMGNDKSIKCEQNLGHDTMYWYKQDSKKFLKIMFSYNNKELIINETVPNRFSPKSPDKAHLNLHINSLELGDSAVYFCASSRGGLGSPLHFGNGTRLTVT.

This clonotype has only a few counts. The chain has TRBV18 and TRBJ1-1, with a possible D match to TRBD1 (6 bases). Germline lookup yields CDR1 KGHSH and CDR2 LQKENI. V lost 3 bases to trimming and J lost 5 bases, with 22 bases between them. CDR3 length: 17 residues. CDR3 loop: CASSPSLGGFGSTEAFF. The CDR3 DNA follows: TGTGCCAGCTCACCGAGTCTAGGGGGTTTTGGCTCAACTGAAGCTTTCTTT.

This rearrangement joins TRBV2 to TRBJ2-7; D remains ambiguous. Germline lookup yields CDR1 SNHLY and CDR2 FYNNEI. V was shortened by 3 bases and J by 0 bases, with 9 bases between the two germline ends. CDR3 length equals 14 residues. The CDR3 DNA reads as TGTGCCAGCAGTGAGATGCCGAGCTCCTACGAGCAGTACTTC. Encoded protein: CASSEMPSSYEQYF.